The TCR beta chain under discussion was sequenced for a study of T cells in Graves' hyperthyroidism and ophthalmopathy. This clonotype was recorded many times. Its specificity is not known. CDR1 and CDR2 (germline): DFQATT, SNEGSKA (reference sequence). The V end was cut by 5 bases, the J end by 0 bases, with 17 bases between. The CDR3 consists of 15 residues. TCR beta CDR3 regions were amplified from RNA transcripts. During a first-round RT-PCR of the TCR CDR3, the HTBI primer set was used. TCRdb recomputed calls from the multiplex PCR reads with MiXCR, one row per CDR3 protein. The repertoire holds hundreds of thousands of distinct CDR3 sequences, with approximately 25% as singletons. A patient was excluded if there was uncontrolled infection, other autoimmune disease, pregnancy or lactation. Fresh peripheral blood, 10 ml, yielded the PBMCs. Findings and caveats of the study: Ophthalmopathy and stable hyperthyroidism were told apart by a 13 V-J model.

The sequenced sample was blood. This chain uses TRBV20-1 with TRBJ2-7; D may be TRBD1 (6 bases). The sequence derives from a woman between 25 and 40 years old with Graves' ophthalmopathy. Here the CDR3 reads CSAPPGHDLSYEQYF. DNA of the CDR3: TGCAGTGCTCCGCCGGGACACGATCTCTCCTACGAGCAGTACTTC.